These 18 T cell receptor beta chains originate from one sample sequenced in a study of blood T cell repertoires in COVID-19 (dated by TCRdb to 2020 to 2022). The library was made by the immunoSEQ multiplex PCR assay. As stored in TCRdb, this immuneACCESS dataset retains in-frame rearrangements with V and J assigned. A fraction of the clones does not appear; measured against another copy, unresolved V genes explain less than half of the discrepancy, and the remainder lacks a known reason. The table for this sample lists about 480,000 clones; 70% to 90% of them were counted only once. The leading ten clones occupy just under 2% of the sample. The sample consisted of PBMCs or T cells enriched from blood (not recorded which). Source of these receptors: a woman aged 18 to 35 with acute COVID-19.

A remark on this clone: Distinct nucleotide sequences in the sample also encode this CDR3. The chain recombines TRBV27 with TRBJ2-5; D gene unclear. The germline CDR1 and CDR2 sequences are MNHEY and SMNVEV (reference sequence). The V and J ends lost 3 bases and 5 bases respectively, with 4 bases between them. This CDR3 comprises 11 residues. In DNA, the CDR3 is TGTGCCAGCAGTTTTCGGGAGACCCAGTACTTC. This translates into CASSFRETQYF.

The rearrangement joins TRBV5-1 to TRBJ2-5; 9 nucleotides agree with TRBD2. The CDR3 runs to 14 residues. The V and J ends lost 4 bases and 7 bases, in that order; junction bases with no gene match: 8. Germline CDR1 SGHRS, CDR2 YFSETQ. The CDR3 sequence is CASSPGLAPWTQYF. CDR3 sequence (DNA): TGCGCCAGCAGCCCGGGACTAGCCCCGTGGACCCAGTACTTC.

V usage is TRBV18 and J usage is TRBJ2-3; 8 nucleotides align to TRBD2. Per the germline V gene, CDR1 is KGHSH and CDR2 is LQKENI. Trimming took 3 bases from V and 2 from J; bases not matched to a gene: 10. The length of the CDR3 is 17 residues. The CDR3, as DNA: TGTGCCAGCTCACCCCGGGGAAGCGGGGGCCTCACAGATACGCAGTATTTT. This translates into CASSPRGSGGLTDTQYF.

J is TRBJ1-2 and V is TRBV14, with 7 bases lining up with TRBD1. This CDR3 is 13 amino acids long. Germline lookup yields CDR1 SGHDN and CDR2 FVKESK. The ends lost 5 bases at V and 4 bases at J; junction bases unmatched: 4. The DNA of the CDR3 is TGTGCCAGCAGCTCACGGGACAGCTATGGCTACACCTTC. This gives the protein CASSSRDSYGYTF.

This clone was detected once. J is TRBJ1-2 and V is TRBV5-1, with a weak D call TRBD1 (5 bases). The V end lost 5 bases, the J end lost 7 bases, and 18 bases lay between the germline ends. In germline, CDR1 is SGHRS, CDR2 YFSETQ. CDR3 length equals 14 residues. CDR3 nucleotide sequence: TGCGCCAGCAGACAGGACGGCGTAGACCTTGGCTACACCTTC. It translates to CASRQDGVDLGYTF.

This chain joins TRBV6-1 and TRBJ1-6, with 7 nucleotides matching TRBD1. Per the germline V gene, CDR1 is MNHNS and CDR2 is SASEGT. V gave up 0 bases and J gave up 5 bases; unmatched junction bases: 1. CDR3 length equals 15 residues. DNA for the CDR3: TGTGCCAGCAGTGAAGCGCAGGGGGATAATTCACCCCTCCACTTT. This gives the protein CASSEAQGDNSPLHF.

V is TRBV29-1 and J is TRBJ2-1; 7 nucleotides line up with TRBD2. There are 12 residues in the CDR3. Germline V lookup: CDR1 SQVTM, CDR2 ANQGSEA. V was pared by 3 bases and J by 9 bases, with 5 bases of the junction left unmatched. The CDR3, as DNA: TGCAGCGTTGATGGGCGGGAGTTTGAGCAGTTCTTC. Its protein product is CSVDGREFEQFF.

The chain has TRBV29-1 and TRBJ1-2; D gene unclear. V was cut by 5 bases and J by 6 bases, with 4 bases left in between. There are 9 residues in the CDR3. Looked up from germline, CDR1 is SQVTM and CDR2 is ANQGSEA. The chain's CDR3 is CSVSNGYTF. The DNA for the CDR3 is TGCAGCGTTAGCAATGGCTACACCTTC. The complete variable domain, with remaining parts taken from reference TRBV29-1 and TRBJ1-2, reads SAVISQKPSRDICQRGTSLTIQCQVDSQVTMMFWYRQQPGQSLTLIATANQGSEATYESGFVIDKFPISRPNLTFSTLTVSNMSPEDSSIYLCSVSNGYTFGSGTRLTVV.

The rearrangement uses TRBV19 and TRBJ2-1, with 9 bases matching TRBD2. V lost 1 base, J lost 4 bases, and 5 bases stayed unmatched. Germline CDR1 reads LNHDA; CDR2 reads SQIVND (reference sequence). CDR3 length: 16 residues. CDR3 sequence (DNA): TGTGCCAGTAGTATAGCGACTAGCGGACCATACAATGAGCAGTTCTTC. Translated, it gives CASSIATSGPYNEQFF.

The rearrangement links TRBV4-3 to TRBJ1-2, with TRBD1 matching 10 bases. The germline gives CDR1 LGHNA, CDR2 YSLEER. Unmatched junction bases numbered 5, after V lost 2 bases and J lost 5 bases. The CDR3 is made up of 15 amino acids. CDR3 DNA sequence: TGCGCCAGCAGCCAAAGACAGGGGGCCTTGTATGGCTACACCTTC. This sequence encodes CASSQRQGALYGYTF.

The genes are TRBV5-4 and TRBJ1-1, with no clear D. Germline CDR1 and CDR2: SGHNT and YYREEE (reference sequence). Trimming removed 0 bases at V and 4 bases at J, with 10 bases between. CDR3 length: 14 amino acids. The CDR3 loop is CASSLGRDGTEAFF. As DNA, the CDR3 is TGTGCCAGCAGCTTGGGGAGGGATGGCACTGAAGCTTTCTTT. Full variable domain (outside the CDR3, taken from reference TRBV5-4 and TRBJ1-1): ETGVTQSPTHLIKTRGQQVTLRCSSQSGHNTVSWYQQALGQGPQFIFQYYREEENGRGNFPPRFSGLQFPNYSSELNVNALELDDSALYLCASSLGRDGTEAFFGQGTRLTVV.

The chain recombines TRBV6-5 with TRBJ1-4; no reliable D call. The CDR3 contains 14 residues. Trimming took off 4 bases at V and 6 bases at J, with 12 bases between the two ends. The V gene's germline CDR1 is MNHEY and CDR2 SVGAGI. CDR3 coding DNA: TGTGCCAGCAGTTCAGCGGTATGGGATGAAAAACTGTTTTTT. This gives the protein CASSSAVWDEKLFF.

The gene calls are TRBV19 and TRBJ1-1, with D possibly matching TRBD1 (5 bases). This CDR3 contains 13 residues. Trimming took 3 bases from V and 10 from J, leaving 15 bases between them. The V gene's germline CDR1 is LNHDA and CDR2 SQIVND (reference sequence). In DNA, the CDR3 is TGTGCCAGTAGTATGACCCACGGGGGTGCAGCTTTCTTT. Protein: CASSMTHGGAAFF.

V is TRBV10-2 and J is TRBJ2-4; D perhaps matches TRBD1 (8 bases). The germline V and J ends were trimmed by 6 bases and 0 bases, with 21 bases remaining between them. Germline CDR1 WSHSY, CDR2 SAAADI. The CDR3 is 18 amino acids. This CDR3 is CASRPDRGGGLAKNIQYF. In nucleotides, the CDR3 is TGCGCCAGCAGACCCGACAGGGGAGGGGGCTTAGCCAAAAACATTCAGTACTTC.

This clone occurred once. This chain joins TRBV5-6 and TRBJ2-4; 8 positions agree with TRBD1. CDR1 and CDR2 (germline): SGHDT, YYEEEE. The J segment lost 4 bases and the V segment lost 4 bases, leaving 7 bases of the junction unmatched. The CDR3 consists of 15 residues. The CDR3 region is CASSKPGQDKNIQYF. The CDR3 DNA is TGTGCCAGCAGCAAACCGGGACAGGATAAAAACATTCAGTACTTC.

J is TRBJ2-7 and V is TRBV12-3 or TRBV12-4; D remains ambiguous. The CDR3 covers 13 residues. V shed 3 bases and J shed 1 base, with 7 bases lying between them. The CDR3 DNA reads TGTGCCAGCAGTTTCGTGAGTTCCTACGAGCAGTACTTC. Translated, it gives CASSFVSSYEQYF.

This sequence joins TRBV9 and TRBJ2-1, with 9 nucleotides matching TRBD2. J was trimmed by 8 bases and V by 3 bases; bases with no gene match: 12. The CDR3 is made up of 16 amino acids. Germline lookup yields CDR1 SGDLS and CDR2 YYNGEE. For the CDR3, the DNA is TGTGCCAGCAGCGGATTAGCGGGAGTTAGAAGCGATGAGCAGTTCTTC. As protein: CASSGLAGVRSDEQFF.

About this clone: The junction and the germline gene differ at one end; a read error may be behind it. The rearrangement joins TRBV27 to TRBJ2-2; a possible D gene is TRBD2 (6 bases). CDR1 and CDR2 from the germline V gene are MNHEY and SMNVEV (reference sequence). The CDR3 runs to 17 residues. CDR3: CASSSDYRNPNTGELFF. CDR3 bases: TGTGCCAGCAGTTCGGACTACCGAAACCCTAACACGGGGGAGCTGTTTTTT.